The 18 T cell receptor beta chains reported below all come from one sample, sequenced in a study of shared clonotypes between healthy human individuals. The method was immunoSEQ multiplex PCR; TCRdb's version includes in-frame clones alone and lacks a portion of them. The table includes some 790,000 clones, approximately 72% detected once. Sequenced sample: memory CD4+ T cells sorted from blood. Described subset: CD45RA-negative fraction. The source is a woman under 40 in good health.

For the CDR3, the DNA is TGTGCCAGCAGCTTTTGGAGCGGGAGCTCCTACAATGAGCAGTTCTTC. Its protein is CASSFWSGSSYNEQFF. The chain combines TRBV5-4 with TRBJ2-1; 8 nucleotides agree with TRBD2. V trimming: 2 bases; J trimming: 0 bases; junction bases outside the gene matches: 4. This CDR3 has 16 amino acids. Germline V gene sequence: CDR1 SGHNT, CDR2 YYREEE (reference sequence).

The chain links TRBV2 to TRBJ2-5; D unclear. Germline values: CDR1 SNHLY, CDR2 FYNNEI. The V and J ends lost 7 bases and 1 base respectively, with 7 bases between them. The CDR3 sequence is 12 residues long. The chain's CDR3 is CASKQSQETQYF. For the CDR3, the DNA is TGTGCCAGCAAACAGTCCCAAGAGACCCAGTACTTC. Based on the CDR3 plus reference TRBV2 and TRBJ2-5, the full variable domain is EPEVTQTPSHQVTQMGQEVILRCVPISNHLYFYWYRQILGQKVEFLVSFYNNEISEKSEIFDDQFSVERPDGSNFTLKIRSTKLEDSAMYFCASKQSQETQYFGPGTRLLVL.

V and J are TRBV7-2 and TRBJ2-1, with 12 bases aligning to TRBD2. Germline V gene data show CDR1 as SGHTA and CDR2 as FQGNSA. The J segment lost 6 bases and the V segment lost 5 bases, leaving 8 bases of the junction unmatched. The CDR3 covers 16 residues. The CDR3 region has the DNA TGTGCCAGCAGCCGGGGGCTAGCGGGAGGGATCAATGAGCAGTTCTTC. As protein: CASSRGLAGGINEQFF.

This clone was recorded a few times. This rearrangement joins TRBV11-3 to TRBJ2-2; D possibly uses TRBD1 or TRBD2 (5 bases each). This CDR3 is built from 16 residues. The V end lost 5 bases, the J end lost 3 bases, and 16 bases lay between the germline ends. Germline-derived CDR1 and CDR2 are SGHNT and YENEEA. The CDR3 here is CASSPPGWGHTGELFF. As DNA, the CDR3 is TGTGCCAGCAGCCCCCCAGGATGGGGACACACCGGGGAGCTGTTTTTT.

The table lists this clone with a few counts. The chain links TRBV28 to TRBJ2-1, with TRBD1 matching 9 bases. With V trimmed by 7 bases and J by 6 bases, 10 bases remained unmatched. The germline CDR1 and CDR2 sequences are MDHEN and SYDVKM. The CDR3 is 15 amino acids. CDR3 in DNA: TGTGCCAGCACCCCCGGGGACAGGGATGTCAATGAGCAGTTCTTC. It specifies CASTPGDRDVNEQFF.

This clone was recorded many times. Compared with germline, one end of the junction differs, possibly owing to a read error. The chain carries TRBV11-2 and TRBJ2-1, with 8 bases that match TRBD1. The germline V gene has CDR1 SGHAT and CDR2 FQNNGV. The CDR3 is made up of 13 amino acids. The DNA for the CDR3 is TGTGCCAGCAGCTTACAACAGGGGGTTGGGTGGGTCTTC. The encoded protein is CASSLQQGVGWVF.

The chain employs TRBV12-5 and TRBJ1-1; no reliable D call. The V end was cut by 1 base, the J end by 7 bases, with 4 bases between. This CDR3 is built from 11 residues. The germline gives CDR1 LGHNT, CDR2 FRNRAP. CDR3 nucleotide sequence: TGTGCTAGTGGTTTGGAGAATGAAGCTTTCTTT. Residues: CASGLENEAFF. Looking up the rest from reference TRBV12-5 and TRBJ1-1 gives the full variable domain: DARVTQTPRHKVTEMGQEVTMRCQPILGHNTVFWYRQTMMQGLELLAYFRNRAPLDDSGMPKDRFSAEMPDATLATLKIQPSEPRDSAVYFCASGLENEAFFGQGTRLTVV.

Turning to this clone: A read error likely explains this, since a far larger clone differs by one base. The sample has other DNA sequences that encode this CDR3 too. This chain connects TRBV25-1 to TRBJ2-7, with unresolved D. The germline V gene encodes CDR1 MGHDK and CDR2 SYGVNS. The CDR3 runs to 12 residues. V gave up 5 bases and J gave up 0 bases, with 5 bases separating them. The CDR3 nucleotides read TGTGCCAGCAGTCGGGCCTCCTACGAGCAGTACTTC. It is translated as CASSRASYEQYF.

V is TRBV28 and J is TRBJ2-5; no reliable D call. Germline V lookup: CDR1 MDHEN, CDR2 SYDVKM. V was trimmed by 2 bases and J by 5 bases, leaving 9 bases between them. The CDR3 consists of 13 residues. Here the CDR3 reads CASSLHGRETQYF. In nucleotides, the CDR3 is TGTGCCAGCAGTTTACACGGGCGGGAGACCCAGTACTTC.

Comment on this clone: The sample contains more than one DNA sequence encoding this CDR3. V usage is TRBV18 and J usage is TRBJ2-3; D gene ambiguous. The V gene lost 3 bases and the J gene lost 2 bases, with 3 bases spanning the gap. Germline lookup yields CDR1 KGHSH and CDR2 LQKENI. The CDR3 sequence is 12 residues long. CDR3 residues: CASSPNTDTQYF. In DNA form, the CDR3 reads TGTGCCAGCTCACCTAACACAGATACGCAGTATTTT.

This clone was seen a single time. V is TRBV6-4 and J is TRBJ2-3; 7 bases map to TRBD2. CDR3 length: 15 residues. V was clipped by 0 bases and J by 6 bases; unmatched bases: 6. Germline V lookup: CDR1 MRHNA, CDR2 SNTAGT. This CDR3 is CASSDSPSGIDTQYF. The CDR3 DNA reads TGTGCCAGCAGTGACTCGCCAAGCGGGATTGATACGCAGTATTTT.

This chain uses TRBV4-2 with TRBJ2-2, with 11 bases aligning to TRBD1. Looked up from germline, CDR1 is LGHNA and CDR2 is YNFKEQ. The CDR3 length is 15 residues. V lost 4 bases to trimming and J lost 7 bases; unmatched junction nucleotides: 5. The chain's CDR3 is CASSLRDRGDGELFF. The DNA for the CDR3 is TGTGCCAGCAGCCTCCGGGACAGGGGGGACGGGGAGCTGTTTTTT.

This clone appeared a few times. The chain carries TRBV5-6 and TRBJ1-5; TRBD1 matches 7 bases. The CDR3 totals 14 residues. The V segment lost 4 bases and the J segment 4 bases; nucleotides outside the gene matches: 5. Germline-derived CDR1 and CDR2 are SGHDT and YYEEEE. The CDR3 DNA reads TGTGCCAGCAGCGGCACAGGGGTTAATCAGCCCCAGCATTTT. Translated: CASSGTGVNQPQHF.

The CDR3 reads CASRFNRPNTEAFF. The CDR3 DNA reads as TGTGCCAGCAGATTTAACCGACCGAACACTGAAGCTTTCTTT. The chain uses TRBV6-6 and TRBJ1-1; D is ambiguous. CDR3 length: 14 amino acids. Trimming removed 6 bases from V and 1 base from J, with 12 bases in between. Per germline, CDR1 MNHNY and CDR2 SVGAGI (reference sequence).

This clone occurred once. A read error likely explains this, since a far larger clone differs by one base. Other nucleotide sequences in the sample specify the same CDR3. The CDR3 reads CASSPGDNEQFF. CDR3 DNA sequence: TGTGCCAGCAGCCCCGGAGACAATGAGCAGTTCTTC. The V and J genes are TRBV7-3 and TRBJ2-1; D unresolved. CDR1 is SGHTA and CDR2 is FQGTGA in the germline V gene. The length of the CDR3 is 12 residues. The ends were cut back, 5 bases at V and 5 bases at J, with 7 bases in the middle.

The sample holds a few counts of this clone. The V gene is TRBV7-3, the J gene TRBJ2-2, with D perhaps TRBD1 (6 bases). From germline, CDR1 is SGHTA and CDR2 FQGTGA. The CDR3 extends over 14 amino acids. V shed 3 bases and J shed 3 bases, with 8 bases lying between them. The CDR3 coding sequence is TGTGCCAGCAGCTTTACAGGGTACACCGGGGAGCTGTTTTTT. Translation gives CASSFTGYTGELFF.

CDR3 bases: TGTGCCAGCAGCAAATCGGACTTCCAAAGCACAGATACGCAGTATTTT. Amino acid sequence: CASSKSDFQSTDTQYF. The chain couples TRBV27 to TRBJ2-3, with D tentatively TRBD2 (5 bases). V was clipped by 6 bases and J by 0 bases, with 16 bases between them. Per germline, CDR1 MNHEY and CDR2 SMNVEV (reference sequence). The CDR3 covers 16 residues.

V usage is TRBV28 and J usage is TRBJ1-2; D ambiguous. Germline CDR1 reads MDHEN; CDR2 reads SYDVKM. V shed 6 bases and J shed 2 bases, with 10 bases lying between them. The CDR3 contains 13 residues. DNA for the CDR3: TGTGCCAGCAGCCCCGGGAAGAACTATGGCTACACCTTC. Amino acids: CASSPGKNYGYTF.